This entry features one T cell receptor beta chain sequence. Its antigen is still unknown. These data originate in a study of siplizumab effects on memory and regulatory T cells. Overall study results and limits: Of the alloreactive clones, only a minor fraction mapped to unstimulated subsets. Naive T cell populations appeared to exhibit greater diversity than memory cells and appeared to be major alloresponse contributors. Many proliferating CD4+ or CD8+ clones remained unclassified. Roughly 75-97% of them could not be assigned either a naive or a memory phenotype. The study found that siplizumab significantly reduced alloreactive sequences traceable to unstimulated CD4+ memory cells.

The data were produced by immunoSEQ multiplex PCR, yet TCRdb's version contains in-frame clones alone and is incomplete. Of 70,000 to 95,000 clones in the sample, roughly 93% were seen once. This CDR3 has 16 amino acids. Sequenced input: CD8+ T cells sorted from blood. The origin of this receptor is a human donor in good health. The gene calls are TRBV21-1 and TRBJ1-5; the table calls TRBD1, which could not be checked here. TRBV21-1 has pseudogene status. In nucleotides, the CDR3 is TGTGCCAGCAGCAATTCAAGGACAGGGTGTAATCAGCCCCAGCATTTT. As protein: CASSNSRTGCNQPQHF.